These 7 T cell receptor beta chains were sequenced from one sample in a study of CD8 T cells in ankylosing spondylitis. Study-wide results and limits: Eight highly homologous variants formed a TCR beta motif that appeared characteristic of ankylosing spondylitis blood.

Antigens for these TCRs are unknown. TCRdb redid the calling of the 5' RACE reads with MiXCR, one entry per CDR3 protein. Here the sample spans around 540,000 distinct CDR3 sequences, roughly 13% being singletons. Specimen: blood, either unsorted or a sorted T cell fraction (not recorded which). The receptor set was obtained from a male donor with ankylosing spondylitis.

This chain joins TRBV29-1 and TRBJ2-1, with a weak D call TRBD1 (7 bases). V was cut by 4 bases and J by 2 bases, with 12 bases left in between. Germline V gives CDR1 SQVTM, CDR2 ANQGSEA. This CDR3 has 14 residues. CDR3 bases: TGCAGCGTTGGCGGGACAGCTACCTACAATGAGCAGTTCTTC. Its protein is CSVGGTATYNEQFF.

V and J are TRBV7-9 and TRBJ2-1, with 8 bases fitting TRBD2. V lost 1 base, J lost 7 bases, and 12 bases stayed unmatched. The CDR3 spans 17 residues. The germline V gene has CDR1 SEHNR and CDR2 FQNEAQ (reference sequence). CDR3 nucleotides: TGTGCCAGCAGCTTAGGCCCCCCCAGCGGGAGTTTGAATGAGCAGTTCTTC. It encodes CASSLGPPSGSLNEQFF.

The J gene is TRBJ2-3, the V gene TRBV7-6, with D tentatively TRBD2 (6 bases). V was pared by 3 bases and J by 8 bases, with 18 bases between. Germline V gene lookup returns CDR1 SGHVS and CDR2 FNYEAQ. The CDR3 contains 15 residues. CDR3 coding DNA: TGTGCCAGCAGCTTCCAGCCGCTTAGCGGAGCTACGCAGTATTTT. Protein: CASSFQPLSGATQYF.

This clonotype was seen ten or more times. The chain has TRBV12-3 or TRBV12-4 and TRBJ2-3; TRBD2 matches 10 bases. The V segment lost 6 bases and the J segment 3 bases; nucleotides outside the gene matches: 12. The CDR3 covers 17 residues. As DNA, the CDR3 is TGTGCCAGCAGCCCTCAAGCGGGAGGGCCTAGGACAGATACGCAGTATTTT. This encodes CASSPQAGGPRTDTQYF.

There are a few counts of this clonotype. The rearrangement joins TRBV7-6 to TRBJ2-7, with a tentative D call TRBD2 (5 bases). CDR3 length: 12 amino acids. Germline V lookup: CDR1 SGHVS, CDR2 FNYEAQ. The germline V and J ends were trimmed by 7 bases and 5 bases, with 12 bases remaining between them. In nucleotides, the CDR3 is TGTGCCAGCAAGGGCCCGGGGAACGAGCAGTACTTC. Translation: CASKGPGNEQYF. The full variable domain, rest sourced from reference TRBV7-6 and TRBJ2-7, is GAGVSQSPRYKVTKRGQDVALRCDPISGHVSLYWYRQALGQGPEFLTYFNYEAQQDKSGLPNDRFSAERPEGSISTLTIQRTEQRDSAMYRCASKGPGNEQYFGPGTRLTVT.

The V call is TRBV20-1, the J call TRBJ2-1; 8 nucleotides agree with TRBD2. The junction had 12 bases not matched to a gene; V was cut back by 2 bases and J by 9 bases. From germline, CDR1 is DFQATT and CDR2 SNEGSKA (reference sequence). The CDR3 extends over 15 amino acids. CDR3 DNA: TGCAGTGCTAGACGCAGGACGGGAGGGTTGATTGAGCAGTTCTTC. It encodes CSARRRTGGLIEQFF.

Details on this clonotype: Germline and junction disagree at one end, which may indicate a read error. V usage is TRBV3-1 and J usage is TRBJ2-1, with 8 bases aligning to TRBD2. Germline V CDR1 and CDR2: LGHDT, YNNKEL (reference sequence). The CDR3 has 18 amino acids. The CDR3 protein is CACSQDRTSGQWGDEQFF. The CDR3 coding sequence is TGTGCCTGCAGCCAAGATCGAACTAGCGGCCAGTGGGGGGATGAGCAGTTCTTC.